Listed here are 16 T cell receptor beta chains from one sample, sequenced in a study of CD8 T cells in Susac syndrome. The RNA, about 0.45 to 1 ug, was put through reverse transcription using random hexamers. TCRdb independently ran MiXCR on the immunoSEQ multiplex PCR reads; one entry per CDR3 protein. The top ten hold approximately 0.31% of the sample, which has approximately 120,000 distinct CDR3 sequences, about 92% seen once. The sequencing sample was made of CD8+ T cells from PBMCs. Every receptor here comes from a human donor with multiple sclerosis.

This clonotype has a handful of counts. J is TRBJ2-2 and V is TRBV29-1, with no clear D. V was clipped by 1 base and J by 1 base, with 4 bases between them. Per germline, CDR1 SQVTM and CDR2 ANQGSEA. The CDR3 runs 13 residues. The CDR3 loop reads CSVEGGNTGELFF. The CDR3 DNA reads TGCAGCGTTGAAGGGGGGAACACCGGGGAGCTGTTTTTT.

The chain has TRBV11-2 and TRBJ1-1; D is undetermined. CDR3 length: 15 amino acids. V was clipped by 1 base and J by 0 bases, with 9 bases between them. The V gene's germline CDR1 is SGHAT and CDR2 FQNNGV. In DNA form, the CDR3 reads TGTGCCAGCAGCTTAGGGTCGCCGGTGAACACTGAAGCTTTCTTT. Translating it yields CASSLGSPVNTEAFF.

The genes are TRBV2 and TRBJ2-7; TRBD1 is a possible D gene (6 bases). Germline V gene sequence: CDR1 SNHLY, CDR2 FYNNEI. The CDR3 covers 12 residues. V lost 6 bases and J lost 2, with 8 bases in between. The CDR3 bases are TGTGCCAGCAGAAGGGGGACCTACGAGCAGTACTTC. Amino acid sequence: CASRRGTYEQYF.

The V call is TRBV6-2 or TRBV6-3, the J call TRBJ2-5; 7 bases are shared with TRBD2. The CDR3 consists of 14 residues. Germline-derived CDR1 and CDR2 are MNHEY and SVGEGT. Trimming took 2 bases from V and 5 from J; bases not matched to a gene: 5. The CDR3 coding sequence is TGTGCCAGCAGTTACCCGGTGGGGGGGGAGACCCAGTACTTC. Translation gives CASSYPVGGETQYF.

This chain uses TRBV13 with TRBJ2-7; 10 positions agree with TRBD1. Germline V gene lookup returns CDR1 PRHDT and CDR2 FYEKMQ (reference sequence). The CDR3 sequence is 14 residues long. V gave up 5 bases and J gave up 4 bases; unmatched junction bases: 5. In nucleotides, the CDR3 is TGTGCCAGCAGCCGGGGACAGGGGCGATACGAGCAGTACTTC. Its protein is CASSRGQGRYEQYF. The full variable domain, completed using reference TRBV13 and TRBJ2-7, is AAGVIQSPRHLIKEKRETATLKCYPIPRHDTVYWYQQGPGQDPQFLISFYEKMQSDKGSIPDRFSAQQFSDYHSELNMSSLELGDSALYFCASSRGQGRYEQYFGPGTRLTVT.

The rearrangement uses TRBV5-4 and TRBJ1-6; a possible D gene is TRBD1 (5 bases). Germline loops: CDR1 SGHNT, CDR2 YYREEE (reference sequence). The CDR3 runs 14 residues. V lost 1 base to trimming and J lost 8 bases, with 10 bases between them. CDR3 protein: CASSLSGAHSPLHF. The CDR3 nucleotides read TGTGCCAGCAGCTTGAGTGGGGCCCATTCACCCCTCCACTTT.

The chain combines TRBV7-6 with TRBJ1-1; D is perhaps TRBD1 (5 bases). This CDR3 comprises 14 residues. V lost 7 bases and J lost 2, with 14 bases in between. Germline V gene lookup returns CDR1 SGHVS and CDR2 FNYEAQ. As DNA, the CDR3 is TGTGCCAGCATCCCGGGACGGAAAAACACTGAAGCTTTCTTT. Amino acid sequence: CASIPGRKNTEAFF.

The rearrangement joins TRBV7-8 to TRBJ1-2; 8 bases match TRBD1. The CDR3 runs to 13 residues. The germline V gene encodes CDR1 SGHVS and CDR2 FQNEAQ. Trimming took 4 bases from V and 6 from J; bases not matched to a gene: 4. The CDR3 DNA sequence: TGTGCCAGCAGCTACCGGACAGGGAATGGCTACACCTTC. It translates to CASSYRTGNGYTF.

The rearrangement uses TRBV18 and TRBJ2-7; maybe TRBD2 (6 bases). Trimming removed 3 bases from V and 3 bases from J, with 12 bases in between. The CDR3 has 14 amino acids. CDR1 and CDR2 from the germline V gene are KGHSH and LQKENI. The CDR3 nucleotides read TGTGCCAGCTCACCGGGGAGGAAAGTCTACGAGCAGTACTTC. It codes for CASSPGRKVYEQYF.

The chain has TRBV11-3 and TRBJ2-3, with 11 bases matching TRBD2. After removal of 3 bases from V and 2 bases from J, the junction contained 7 bases not matched to a gene. The length of the CDR3 is 17 residues. CDR1 is SGHNT and CDR2 is YENEEA in the germline V gene. CDR3 residues: CASSLDVTSGNTDTQYF. CDR3 in DNA: TGTGCCAGCAGCTTGGATGTGACTAGCGGGAACACAGATACGCAGTATTTT. The complete variable domain, with remaining parts taken from reference TRBV11-3 and TRBJ2-3, reads EAGVVQSPRYKIIEKKQPVAFWCNPISGHNTLYWYLQNLGQGPELLIRYENEEAVDDSQLPKDRFSAERLKGVDSTLKIQPAELGDSAVYLCASSLDVTSGNTDTQYFGPGTRLTVL.

This clonotype was found a few times. V is TRBV20-1 and J is TRBJ2-7; D possibly corresponds to TRBD2 (5 bases). In germline, CDR1 is DFQATT, CDR2 SNEGSKA (reference sequence). The CDR3 length is 13 residues. V lost 1 base and J 3 bases, leaving 10 bases between the germline ends. DNA for the CDR3: TGCAGTGCTAGAGCCCCTCGGGGCTACGAGCAGTACGTC. Its protein is CSARAPRGYEQYV.

This clonotype is a singleton in its sample. This rearrangement joins TRBV15 to TRBJ2-7; TRBD1 matches at 7 bases. The germline V gene encodes CDR1 LNHNV and CDR2 YYDKDF (reference sequence). This CDR3 has 12 amino acids. The ends lost 8 bases at V and 5 bases at J; junction bases unmatched: 6. The CDR3 loop reads CATRNRGHEQYF. The CDR3, as DNA: TGTGCCACCCGAAACAGGGGCCACGAGCAGTACTTC.

The gene calls are TRBV9 and TRBJ2-3; D gene uncertain. CDR3 length equals 15 residues. Germline CDR1 and CDR2: SGDLS and YYNGEE. Between the trimmed V and J ends, which lost 0 bases and 6 bases, there was a span of 14 bases. CDR3 region: CASSVEARPADTQYF. The CDR3 bases are TGTGCCAGCAGCGTAGAAGCCCGGCCGGCTGATACGCAGTATTTT.

The chain couples TRBV11-2 to TRBJ2-6, with D possibly being TRBD1 (6 bases). The CDR3 runs 19 residues. The germline V gene has CDR1 SGHAT and CDR2 FQNNGV. Between the trimmed V and J ends, which lost 5 bases and 0 bases, there was a span of 20 bases. The DNA for the CDR3 is TGTGCCAGCAGCGCAAACAGGGTGCTCTTTAACTCTGGGGCCAACGTCCTGACTTTC. This translates into CASSANRVLFNSGANVLTF.

The J gene is TRBJ2-5, the V gene TRBV7-9; D gene unclear. Trimming stripped 6 bases from V and 0 bases from J, with 8 bases between. The CDR3 totals 13 residues. Germline values: CDR1 SEHNR, CDR2 FQNEAQ (reference sequence). The CDR3 is CASRSRNQETQYF. The CDR3 DNA sequence: TGTGCCAGCAGGTCCCGGAACCAAGAGACCCAGTACTTC.

The chain links TRBV14 to TRBJ2-1, with D perhaps matching TRBD1 (6 bases). The CDR3 contains 15 residues. CDR1 SGHDN and CDR2 FVKESK come from the germline V gene. V was pared by 5 bases and J by 3 bases, with 14 bases between. CDR3: CASSKQGSNYNEQFF. In DNA, the CDR3 is TGTGCCAGCAGCAAACAGGGAAGTAACTACAATGAGCAGTTCTTC.